This is a list of T cell receptor beta chains from one sample in a study of cytomegalovirus exposure and HLA in healthy donors. Sequenced by immunoSEQ multiplex PCR; TCRdb stores in-frame clones only, minus some. The sample yields under 150,000 clones, about 80% seen once. What was sequenced was PBMCs. These receptors all stem from a man aged 25 to 40 in good health and CMV-seropositive. Both conserved end residues are part of each CDR3.

V gene: TRBV5-1
CDR3 protein: CASSLAGTGEETQYF

V gene: TRBV28
CDR3 protein: CASRTGSGTEAFF

V gene: TRBV29-1
CDR3 protein: CSVGAGLGYGYTF

V gene: TRBV5-8
CDR3 protein: CASSLPGTGVDEKLFF

V gene: TRBV4-3
CDR3 protein: CASSQRDVEGTIYF

V gene: TRBV6-4
CDR3 protein: CASSDSQDTGELFF

V gene: TRBV5-5
CDR3 protein: CASSFGGNTDTQYF

V gene: TRBV5-1
CDR3 protein: CASSPTGLGGELFF

V gene: TRBV5-6
CDR3 protein: CASSPRDGSHGYTF

V gene: TRBV11-2
CDR3 protein: CASSLGQGLSYEQYF

V gene: TRBV28
CDR3 protein: CASSLVRSRAPRAYF

V gene: TRBV7-6
CDR3 protein: CASSLGAGGSYEQYF

V gene: TRBV18
CDR3 protein: CASSRMSGQGDSYEQYF

V gene: TRBV5-1
CDR3 protein: CASSLPYSYDTQYF

V gene: TRBV29-1
CDR3 protein: CSVPLEGSYEQYF

V gene: TRBV11-2
CDR3 protein: CASSELTGYSGYTF

V gene: TRBV28
CDR3 protein: CASIRTGSYEQYF

V gene: TRBV4-3
CDR3 protein: CASSQDWARNSYGYTF

V gene: TRBV4-1
CDR3 protein: CASSQVSHGELFF

V gene: TRBV7-8
CDR3 protein: CASSIWTGTNEKLFF

V gene: TRBV19
CDR3 protein: CASSISGLSFGLETQYF

V gene: TRBV4-2
CDR3 protein: CASSQSGGTSEQYF

V gene: TRBV2
CDR3 protein: CASSEWGEDYEQYF

V gene: TRBV4-1
CDR3 protein: CASSPAGDFYEQYF

V gene: TRBV18
CDR3 protein: CASSDRDHFYGYTF

V gene: TRBV7-7
CDR3 protein: CASSLAPRDTQYF

V gene: TRBV4-1
CDR3 protein: CASSPRDRGLSYNSPLHF

V gene: TRBV7-2
CDR3 protein: CASSLGTGDEQYF

V gene: TRBV4-3
CDR3 protein: CASSHNEGTSGNTQYF

V gene: TRBV7-3
CDR3 protein: CASRRGGGRDTEAFF

V gene: TRBV6-5
CDR3 protein: CASSYSSPGSYEQYF

V gene: TRBV28
CDR3 protein: CASSSLGGGAFNEQFF

V gene: TRBV5-6
CDR3 protein: CASSWGQAGTEAFF

V gene: TRBV6-4
CDR3 protein: CASSPRGGEGNEQFF

V gene: TRBV7-2
CDR3 protein: CASSSPDRGRNCYTF

V gene: TRBV7-3
CDR3 protein: CASSLLGQGYDTEAFF

V gene: TRBV7-2
CDR3 protein: CASSLNPGHVTDTQYF

V gene: TRBV2
CDR3 protein: CASGLVGDTQYF

V gene: TRBV4-3
CDR3 protein: CASSQDRGRGDPNTIYF

V gene: TRBV4-3
CDR3 protein: CASSQDRGGANVLTF